What follows is one T cell receptor beta chain and its context. These data belong to a study of CD8 T cells in Susac syndrome. V was clipped by 9 bases and J by 5 bases, with 17 bases between them. CDR1 and CDR2 (germline): SGHNT, YYREEE (reference sequence). The CDR3 is 13 residues long. Both CD4+ and CD8+ T cells were negatively isolated, and TEMRA cells underwent FACS enrichment. Random hexamers served to reverse transcribe about 0.45 to 1 ug RNA. TCRdb analysed the immunoSEQ multiplex PCR reads with MiXCR anew, one entry per CDR3 protein. The data contain about 180,000 distinct CDR3 sequences, just under 95% of them seen just once; the ten biggest clones take up 0.09% to 0.1%.

This sequence originates from a human donor with Susac syndrome. Source material: CD4+ T cells from PBMCs. This chain joins TRBV5-4 and TRBJ1-1; D possibly corresponds to TRBD1 (5 bases). This chain's CDR3 is CAKERARGTEAFF. The CDR3 region has the DNA TGTGCCAAAGAACGAGCCCGGGGGACTGAAGCTTTCTTT. The full variable domain, in which reference TRBV5-4 and TRBJ1-1 provide the parts outside the CDR3, is ETGVTQSPTHLIKTRGQQVTLRCSSQSGHNTVSWYQQALGQGPQFIFQYYREEENGRGNFPPRFSGLQFPNYSSELNVNALELDDSALYLCAKERARGTEAFFGQGTRLTVV.